This record looks at one TCR beta chain sequence and its context. This specimen comes from a study of blood T cell repertoires in COVID-19. Germline V gives CDR1 SGDLS, CDR2 YYNGEE. The CDR3 spans 16 residues. V dropped 3 bases and J dropped 6; count of bases not matched to a gene: 7. Data came from immunoSEQ multiplex PCR; TCRdb stores just in-frame clones and leaves some out. The table has over 100,000 clones, around 83% seen once. This study enrolled people aged roughly 18 to 90 from around 25 US geographic areas. Recovered Cohort 3 donors showed two negative PCRs, clearance, or symptom resolution. The chain has TRBV9 and TRBJ2-2; 11 nucleotides align to TRBD1. Sequencing was done on a sample of PBMCs or T cells enriched from blood (not recorded which). The clonotype was recovered from a woman aged 25 to 39 who had recovered from COVID-19. The CDR3 sequence is CASSGPRGQGAGELFF. Written as DNA, the CDR3 is TGTGCCAGCAGCGGCCCCAGGGGACAGGGGGCCGGGGAGCTGTTTTTT.